A single T cell receptor (beta chain) is shown here with its context. Original data processing: Filtering of immunoSEQ junctional sequences could not match full-length read filtering. Profiled with immunoSEQ multiplex PCR; TCRdb holds only in-frame clones, not every one. The D gene and trimming were derived from the DNA, and the V and J assignments and clone size from that table. The table includes about 2.4 million clones, roughly 93% detected once. The data stem from a study of shared clonotypes between healthy human individuals. Recent vaccinations or acute infections were absent in the healthy HIV-negative adult donors. The CDR3 is made up of 14 amino acids. Trimming removed 3 bases at V and 3 bases at J, with 9 bases between. CDR1 is LNHDA and CDR2 is SQIVND in the germline V gene (reference sequence).

The chain has TRBV19 and TRBJ1-5, with D unresolved. Sequencing was carried out using naive CD4+ T cells from PBMCs. Subset noted: CD45RA+ positively selected. This TCR was recovered from a man between 18 and 29 years old in good health. Some clones in this sample may be carry-over from other donors' samples. The CDR3 DNA sequence: TGTGCCAGTAGTATCGGTGGAGTCAATCAGCCCCAGCATTTT. Amino acids: CASSIGGVNQPQHF.